A single sample gave rise to the 13 T cell receptor beta chains below, sequenced in a study of cytomegalovirus exposure and HLA in healthy donors. PCR involved 60 Vbeta and 13 Jbeta primers. Clones were sequenced by immunoSEQ multiplex PCR, and TCRdb holds only the in-frame ones, with some missing. This sample has about 160,000 clones, with roughly 80% found just once. The specimen sequenced was PBMCs. Receptor source: a man aged 25 to 45 in good health and CMV-seronegative.

This chain links TRBV13 with TRBJ2-1, with 9 bases identical to TRBD2. CDR3 length: 17 amino acids. Trimming at V came to 5 bases and at J to 9 bases, leaving 17 bases not matched to a gene. Germline assignment: CDR1 PRHDT and CDR2 FYEKMQ (reference sequence). For the CDR3, the DNA is TGTGCCAGCAGCCCAGGGGGGGTTAGCCTACTAGCGGGTGAGCAGTTCTTC. Translating it yields CASSPGGVSLLAGEQFF.

The V and J genes are TRBV7-2 and TRBJ1-5, with 7 bases that match TRBD1. Per germline, CDR1 SGHTA and CDR2 FQGNSA. This CDR3 spans 13 amino acids. With V trimmed by 9 bases and J by 6 bases, 8 bases remained unmatched. In nucleotides, the CDR3 is TGTGCCAGTTCGATCGAGGGGGCTCAGCCCCAGCATTTT. It yields the protein CASSIEGAQPQHF.

This chain links TRBV7-9 with TRBJ2-5; 12 positions match TRBD1. CDR1 SEHNR and CDR2 FQNEAQ come from the germline V gene (reference sequence). The CDR3 extends over 18 amino acids. With 4 bases clipped from V and 0 bases from J, the junction kept 9 bases outside the gene matches. The CDR3 here is CASSSGTGGNSYQETQYF. DNA of the CDR3: TGTGCCAGCAGCTCCGGGACAGGGGGCAATTCGTACCAAGAGACCCAGTACTTC.

This chain uses TRBV7-9 with TRBJ2-3; 9 bases align to TRBD1. The CDR3 is made up of 15 amino acids. V gave up 4 bases and J gave up 4 bases; unmatched junction bases: 6. Germline V gene sequence: CDR1 SEHNR, CDR2 FQNEAQ (reference sequence). The CDR3 region has the DNA TGTGCCAGCAGCTCGCAGGGACAGGGTTCAGATACGCAGTATTTT. Protein sequence: CASSSQGQGSDTQYF.

The chain links TRBV19 to TRBJ1-3; maybe TRBD1 (5 bases). Trimming left V 5 bases short and J 8 bases short, with 10 bases between. In germline, CDR1 is LNHDA, CDR2 SQIVND (reference sequence). The CDR3 totals 12 residues. Here the CDR3 DNA reads TGTGCCAGTAGTCGGCAGGGCCACACCATATATTTT. Amino acids: CASSRQGHTIYF. The full variable domain, its missing parts supplied by reference TRBV19 and TRBJ1-3, is DGGITQSPKYLFRKEGQNVTLSCEQNLNHDAMYWYRQDPGQGLRLIYYSQIVNDFQKGDIAEGYSVSREKKESFPLTVTSAQKNPTAFYLCASSRQGHTIYFGEGSWLTVV.

This sequence joins TRBV19 and TRBJ2-6, with 7 bases matching TRBD1. This CDR3 region has 15 residues. Germline CDR1 is LNHDA and CDR2 is SQIVND (reference sequence). The V gene end was trimmed by 6 bases and the J gene end by 2 bases; junction bases not matched to a gene: 4. In DNA, the CDR3 is TGTGCCAGTAGCTCAACAGGGGCTGGGGCCAACGTCCTGACTTTC. Its protein is CASSSTGAGANVLTF.

V gene TRBV4-1 combines with J gene TRBJ2-5; 8 nucleotides agree with TRBD2. This CDR3 region has 15 residues. V gave up 1 base and J gave up 4 bases; unmatched junction bases: 5. From germline, CDR1 is MGHRA and CDR2 YSYEKL. In nucleotides, the CDR3 is TGCGCCAGCAGCCAAGGGAGCGGGAGTGGAGAGACCCAGTACTTC. Translating gives CASSQGSGSGETQYF.

The table lists this clone with a count of one. The chain employs TRBV11-1 and TRBJ2-5; 9 bases match TRBD2. CDR1 is SGHAT, CDR2 FQDESV, per germline (reference sequence). The CDR3 totals 15 residues. Unmatched junction bases numbered 8, after V lost 5 bases and J lost 4 bases. The chain's CDR3 is CASSPRAGGPETQYF. The CDR3 region has the DNA TGTGCCAGCAGCCCAAGGGCGGGAGGGCCAGAGACCCAGTACTTC.

The J gene is TRBJ2-7, the V gene TRBV5-4; maybe TRBD1 (6 bases). The CDR3 consists of 15 residues. Germline V gene data show CDR1 as SGHNT and CDR2 as YYREEE (reference sequence). The germline V and J ends were trimmed by 2 bases and 5 bases, with 17 bases remaining between them. CDR3 coding DNA: TGTGCCAGCAGCTTCCAAACATCAGGGGAAGACGAGCAGTACTTC. This sequence encodes CASSFQTSGEDEQYF.

The V and J genes are TRBV5-6 and TRBJ2-5; 9 bases map to TRBD2. J lost 5 bases, V lost 2 bases, and 13 bases had no gene match. This CDR3 contains 17 residues. CDR1 is SGHDT, CDR2 YYEEEE, per germline. CDR3: CASSFGLAGNGWETQYF. The CDR3 nucleotides read TGTGCCAGCAGCTTCGGGCTAGCGGGGAATGGATGGGAGACCCAGTACTTC.

The genes are TRBV27 and TRBJ1-5; D possibly corresponds to TRBD1 (5 bases). V was trimmed by 4 bases and J by 6 bases, leaving 16 bases between them. The germline gives CDR1 MNHEY, CDR2 SMNVEV (reference sequence). This CDR3 is 15 amino acids long. DNA of the CDR3: TGTGCCAGCAGTTCTTCAGGGTGGGAAGCTCAGCCCCAGCATTTT. Translating it yields CASSSSGWEAQPQHF.

The rearrangement joins TRBV25-1 to TRBJ1-4; tentatively, D is TRBD1 (6 bases). Germline values: CDR1 MGHDK, CDR2 SYGVNS. The CDR3 has 17 residues. V was pared by 0 bases and J by 1 base, with 12 bases between. CDR3 in amino acids: CASSEYGGWETNEKLFF. The CDR3 DNA sequence: TGTGCCAGCAGTGAATATGGGGGCTGGGAAACTAATGAAAAACTGTTTTTT. The full variable domain, in which reference TRBV25-1 and TRBJ1-4 provide the parts outside the CDR3, is EADIYQTPRYLVIGTGKKITLECSQTMGHDKMYWYQQDPGMELHLIHYSYGVNSTEKGDLSSESTVSRIRTEHFPLTLESARPSHTSQYLCASSEYGGWETNEKLFFGSGTQLSVL.

The chain couples TRBV7-3 to TRBJ2-5; perhaps TRBD2 as D (6 bases). The CDR3 runs 14 residues. Trimming cost V 5 bases and J 5 bases, with 15 bases left between them. CDR1 is SGHTA, CDR2 FQGTGA, per germline. The CDR3, as DNA: TGTGCCAGCAGCCAAGGAGTCAGCGGGGAGACCCAGTACTTC. Amino acid sequence: CASSQGVSGETQYF.